A selection of T cell receptor beta chains follows, all from one sample in a study of blood T cell repertoires in COVID-19. The repertoire was sequenced with immunoSEQ multiplex PCR; TCRdb's copy has only in-frame clones and lacks some. The table has roughly 40,000 clones, around 94% seen once. Sequencing was performed on peripheral blood. These receptors came from a man aged 50 to 59 with active COVID-19. CDR3s include the opening cysteine and the closing phenylalanine or tryptophan. Each record gives: J gene, V gene, CDR3 protein.

>TRBJ2-7|TRBV27
CASSRAGGLYEQYF
>TRBJ1-1|TRBV2
CASSGEGNTEAFF
>TRBJ1-1|TRBV3-1/TRBV3-2
CASSQDPGGNTEAFF
>TRBJ2-2|TRBV6-5
CASSYSYGELFF
>TRBJ1-5|TRBV5-5
CASSYRPGTGRNQPQHF
>TRBJ1-1|TRBV6-5
CASSYSRRSGGAFF
>TRBJ2-7|TRBV3-1/TRBV3-2
CASSQPDSQSSYEQYF
>TRBJ1-4|TRBV29-1
CSVVGVGNEKLFF
>TRBJ1-3|TRBV2
CASAKAREGSGNTIYF
>TRBJ2-2|TRBV11-1
CASSLSRGPNTGELFF
>TRBJ1-5|TRBV7-2
CASSLGRGNQPQHF
>TRBJ1-1|TRBV19
CASSMPGGEPNTEAFF
>TRBJ1-1|TRBV12-3/TRBV12-4
CASTQATFTEAFF
>TRBJ1-1|TRBV21-1
CASSTDSEAFF
>TRBJ1-3|TRBV30
CAWRGSTEIDTIYF
>TRBJ1-1|TRBV5-1
CASSLGQENTEAFF
>TRBJ1-1|TRBV6-1
CASSEGWRNTEAFF
>TRBJ2-1|TRBV9
CASSASGGYSYNEQFF
>TRBJ2-1|TRBV5-4
CASSLPPRTSGQKYNEQFF
>TRBJ1-5|TRBV5-6
CASSRLAQENQPQHF
>TRBJ1-5|TRBV19
CASSGTGGKQPQHF
>TRBJ2-4|TRBV28
CASRGQGNIQYF
>TRBJ2-6|TRBV15
CATSRDPVSGANVLTF
>TRBJ1-1|TRBV6-1
CASSEASPNTEAFF
>TRBJ2-7|TRBV2
CASNQRQGLYEQYF
>TRBJ2-1|TRBV9
CASSVSGRAVDEQFF
>TRBJ1-5|TRBV4-1
CASSHPRTATYSNQPQHF
>TRBJ2-7|TRBV5-1
CASSRTSGSSYEQYF
>TRBJ2-7|TRBV6-4
CASSPPRYEQYF
>TRBJ1-1|TRBV11-2
CASSAGPEVTEAFF
>TRBJ2-3|TRBV11-2
CASSRGSGGAQKDTQYF
>TRBJ2-7|TRBV18
CASSPRGEGNEQYF
>TRBJ1-5|TRBV2
CASKGRENQPQHF
>TRBJ1-5|TRBV5-5
CASSLDPQGAGGQPQHF
>TRBJ2-2|TRBV12-3/TRBV12-4
CASKGANTGELFF
>TRBJ2-2|TRBV28
CASSLWGQGIGTGELFF
>TRBJ2-7|TRBV7-3
CASSPSTRNEQYF
>TRBJ2-7|TRBV6-5
CASSSPTSASYEQYF
>TRBJ2-5|TRBV9
CASSVDGGAETQYF
>TRBJ1-5|TRBV19
CASSLLREPQHF
>TRBJ2-1|TRBV5-1
CASSLLAGGSYNEQFF
>TRBJ2-5|TRBV19
CASSIVGFGNSGDQETQYF
>TRBJ1-3|TRBV28
CASSLEARVNTIYF
>TRBJ1-2|TRBV6-1
CASSVDPLLANYGYTF
>TRBJ2-5|TRBV7-8
CASSFTQFQETQYF
>TRBJ1-2|TRBV6-6
CASSSQGAGYGYTF
>TRBJ2-1|TRBV6-4
CASSPDRGSYNEQFF
>TRBJ2-7|TRBV28
CASSFIRGGLGEQYF
>TRBJ1-6|TRBV11-2
CASSPGGGPNSPLHF
>TRBJ1-1|TRBV3-1/TRBV3-2
CASSQPRAGEAFF
>TRBJ1-2|TRBV7-8
CASTWGGRSGYTF
>TRBJ1-3|TRBV15
CATSRDLGNTIYF
>TRBJ2-1|TRBV7-9
CASSFLNENEQFF
>TRBJ1-2|TRBV29-1
CSVGELSGQYYYGYTF
>TRBJ1-3|TRBV28
CASSLNYFGNTIYF
>TRBJ1-2|TRBV28
CASGERQAGANYGYTF
>TRBJ1-3|TRBV19
CASSTLGRSGNTIYF
>TRBJ2-3|TRBV12-3/TRBV12-4
CASSLSSADTQYF
>TRBJ2-7|TRBV10-3
CAISESRLAGGNEQYF
>TRBJ2-1|TRBV30
CAWSGGSGYNEQFF